This TCR beta chain was profiled in a study of cytomegalovirus exposure and HLA in healthy donors (dated by TCRdb to between 2016 and 2019). For context, the study as a whole: A later analysis indicated that the 120 or so validation repertoires were generated on the platform also employed for the approximately 670 repertoires of the first cohort. To predict cytomegalovirus infection status, the study combined high-throughput TCR immunosequencing, statistical association of individual TCRs with disease status, and machine learning. Along with the 666-subject first cohort, a separate validation cohort of some 130 different subjects was used. The study aimed to test whether signatures of past pathogen exposure could be identified by cataloging public T cell receptors.

Note on this clone: Its antigen remains unidentified. One base away there is no much larger clone; base qualities are not given.

V and J lose 1 base and 1 base, and a span of 7 bases separates them. The CDR3 runs 15 residues from the cysteine to the phenylalanine. CDR3 DNA only is kept here, 45 bases in frame from base 1. From a lookup of the germline V gene, CDR1 and CDR2 are LGHNA and YSLEER. The protocol used for the library was the immunoSEQ multiplex PCR assay. Processing in the source paper ran as follows. A statistical classification framework was developed to diagnose cytomegalovirus status using the catalog of TCR beta chain sequences. TCRdb provides this immuneACCESS table in a form limited to in-frame rearrangements. Some clones are lacking; in checked studies, under half of them reflect an unresolved V gene, and why the rest are absent is not known. That table is the source of V, J and clone size, and D and trimming were worked out from the DNA. In this sample the table shows 100,000 to 150,000 clones, approximately 94% of which occur a single time. 1.5% to 2% of the sample rests with the top ten.

The research as a whole found: The authors suggested that the approach could potentially be extended to other disease states and immunological phenotypes. Subsequent analysis determined that TCRs grouped into clusters in the first cohort also showed a tendency toward co-occurrence across the 90 to 150 validation repertoires, and 94% of cluster scores exceeded 0. While some public TCRs were present in many individuals, most TCR sequences turned up only very rarely across donors. Cytomegalovirus status was reported to be diagnosed by the classifier with high specificity and sensitivity in both the original and validation cohorts. The study listed 150 to 200 TCR beta chains as associated with cytomegalovirus. The validation cohort had no HLA typing available for a later analysis, so co-occurrence within that cohort was assessed over all 130 or so repertoires. A few of the identified cytomegalovirus-associated TCR beta chains were confirmed in vitro to be specific for cytomegalovirus antigens.

The donors belonged to the validation cohort of 120 subjects, which was separate from the approximately 660-subject first cohort. The sequence came from a man between 18 and 29 years old in good health and CMV-seronegative. The sequencing sample was made of PBMCs. Rearrangement joined TRBV4-3 to TRBJ2-2, with a tentative D gene TRBD1 over 5 matching bases. The nucleotides read TGCGCCAGCAGCCAAGGGACACTGAACACCGGGGAGCTGTTTTTT. Translation gives CASSQGTLNTGELFF.